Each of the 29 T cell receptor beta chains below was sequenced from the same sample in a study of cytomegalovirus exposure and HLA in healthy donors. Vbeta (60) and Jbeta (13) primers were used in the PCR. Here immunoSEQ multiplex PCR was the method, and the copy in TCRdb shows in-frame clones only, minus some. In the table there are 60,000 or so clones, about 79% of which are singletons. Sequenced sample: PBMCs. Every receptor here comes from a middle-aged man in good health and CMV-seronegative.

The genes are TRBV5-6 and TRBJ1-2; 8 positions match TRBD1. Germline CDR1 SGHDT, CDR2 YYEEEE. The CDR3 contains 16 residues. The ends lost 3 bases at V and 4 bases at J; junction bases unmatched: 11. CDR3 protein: CASSWTGQGVGYGYTF. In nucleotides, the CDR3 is TGTGCCAGCAGCTGGACCGGACAGGGCGTAGGCTATGGCTACACCTTC.

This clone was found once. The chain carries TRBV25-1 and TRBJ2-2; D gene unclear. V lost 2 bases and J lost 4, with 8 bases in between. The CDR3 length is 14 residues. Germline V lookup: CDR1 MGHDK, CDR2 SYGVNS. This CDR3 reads CASSEHGFTGELFF. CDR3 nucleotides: TGTGCCAGCAGTGAACACGGGTTCACCGGGGAGCTGTTTTTT.

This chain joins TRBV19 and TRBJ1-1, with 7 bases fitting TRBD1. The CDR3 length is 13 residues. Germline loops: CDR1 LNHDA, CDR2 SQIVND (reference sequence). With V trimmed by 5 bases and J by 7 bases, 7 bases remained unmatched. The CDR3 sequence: CASSLVTGSEAFF. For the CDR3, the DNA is TGTGCCAGTAGTTTGGTGACAGGGAGTGAAGCTTTCTTT.

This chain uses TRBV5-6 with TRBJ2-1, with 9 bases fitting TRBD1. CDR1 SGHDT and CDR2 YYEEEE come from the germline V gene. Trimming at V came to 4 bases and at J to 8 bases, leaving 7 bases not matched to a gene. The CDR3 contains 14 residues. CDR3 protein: CASSPRDREDEQFF. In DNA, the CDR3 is TGTGCCAGCAGCCCCCGGGACAGGGAGGATGAGCAGTTCTTC. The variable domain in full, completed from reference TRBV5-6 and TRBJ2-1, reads DAGVTQSPTHLIKTRGQQVTLRCSPKSGHDTVSWYQQALGQGPQFIFQYYEEEERQRGNFPDRFSGHQFPNYSSELNVNALLLGDSALYLCASSPRDREDEQFFGPGTRLTVL.

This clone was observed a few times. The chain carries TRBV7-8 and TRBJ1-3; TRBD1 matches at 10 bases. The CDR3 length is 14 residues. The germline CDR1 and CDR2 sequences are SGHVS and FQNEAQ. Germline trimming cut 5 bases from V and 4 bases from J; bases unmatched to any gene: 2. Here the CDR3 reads CASSPDRGGNTIYF. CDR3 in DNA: TGTGCCAGCAGCCCGGACAGGGGGGGAAACACCATATATTTT.

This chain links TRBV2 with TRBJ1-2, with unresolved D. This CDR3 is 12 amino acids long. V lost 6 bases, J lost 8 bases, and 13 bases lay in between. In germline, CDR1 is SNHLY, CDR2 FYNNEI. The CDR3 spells CASSLVVGGYTF. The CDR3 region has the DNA TGTGCCAGCAGCCTAGTAGTAGGCGGCTACACCTTC.

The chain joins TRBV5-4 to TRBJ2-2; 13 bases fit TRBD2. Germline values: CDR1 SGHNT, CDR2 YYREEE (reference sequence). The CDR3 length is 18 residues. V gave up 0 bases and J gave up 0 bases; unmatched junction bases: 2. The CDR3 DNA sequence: TGTGCCAGCAGCTTGGGACTAGCGGGGGGACCGAACACCGGGGAGCTGTTTTTT. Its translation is CASSLGLAGGPNTGELFF. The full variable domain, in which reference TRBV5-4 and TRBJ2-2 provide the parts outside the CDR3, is ETGVTQSPTHLIKTRGQQVTLRCSSQSGHNTVSWYQQALGQGPQFIFQYYREEENGRGNFPPRFSGLQFPNYSSELNVNALELDDSALYLCASSLGLAGGPNTGELFFGEGSRLTVL.

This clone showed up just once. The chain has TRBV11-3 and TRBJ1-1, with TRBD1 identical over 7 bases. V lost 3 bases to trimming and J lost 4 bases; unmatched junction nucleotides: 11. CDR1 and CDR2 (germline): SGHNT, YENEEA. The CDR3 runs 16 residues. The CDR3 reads CASSFLTGDLVTEAFF. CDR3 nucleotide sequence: TGTGCCAGCAGCTTCTTAACAGGGGATTTGGTCACTGAAGCTTTCTTT. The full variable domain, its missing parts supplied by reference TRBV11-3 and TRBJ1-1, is EAGVVQSPRYKIIEKKQPVAFWCNPISGHNTLYWYLQNLGQGPELLIRYENEEAVDDSQLPKDRFSAERLKGVDSTLKIQPAELGDSAVYLCASSFLTGDLVTEAFFGQGTRLTVV.

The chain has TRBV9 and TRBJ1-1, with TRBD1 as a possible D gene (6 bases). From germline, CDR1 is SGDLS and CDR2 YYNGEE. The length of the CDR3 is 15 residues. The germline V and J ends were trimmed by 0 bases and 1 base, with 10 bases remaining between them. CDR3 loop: CASSVGVGGNTEAFF. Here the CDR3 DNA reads TGTGCCAGCAGCGTAGGGGTAGGGGGGAACACTGAAGCTTTCTTT.

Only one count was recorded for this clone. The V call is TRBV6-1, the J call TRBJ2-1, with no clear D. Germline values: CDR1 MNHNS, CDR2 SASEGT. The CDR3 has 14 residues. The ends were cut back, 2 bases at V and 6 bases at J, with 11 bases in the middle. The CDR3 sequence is CASSEFPSLNEQFF. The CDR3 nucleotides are TGTGCCAGCAGTGAATTTCCGTCCCTCAATGAGCAGTTCTTC.

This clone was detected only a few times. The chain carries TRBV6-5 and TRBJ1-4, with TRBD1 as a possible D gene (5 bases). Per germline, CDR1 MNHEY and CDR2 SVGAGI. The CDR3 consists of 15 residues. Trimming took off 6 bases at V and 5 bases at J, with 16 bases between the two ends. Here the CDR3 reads CASSGGRLRNEKLFF. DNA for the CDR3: TGTGCCAGCAGCGGGGGGAGGCTTAGGAATGAAAAACTGTTTTTT.

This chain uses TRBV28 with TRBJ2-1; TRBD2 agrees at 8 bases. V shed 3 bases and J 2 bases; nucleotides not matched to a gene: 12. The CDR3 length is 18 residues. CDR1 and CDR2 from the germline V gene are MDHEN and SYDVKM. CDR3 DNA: TGTGCCAGCAGTTTGACATTCGGGGGGGCCGGGCCCTACAATGAGCAGTTCTTC. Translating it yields CASSLTFGGAGPYNEQFF.

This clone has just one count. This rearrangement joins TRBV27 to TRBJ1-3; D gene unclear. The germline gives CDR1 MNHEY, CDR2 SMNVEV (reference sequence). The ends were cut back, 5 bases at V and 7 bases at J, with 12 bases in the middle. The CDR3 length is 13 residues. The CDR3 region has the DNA TGTGCCAGCAGTACCCTATCCGGGAACACCATATATTTT. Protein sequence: CASSTLSGNTIYF.

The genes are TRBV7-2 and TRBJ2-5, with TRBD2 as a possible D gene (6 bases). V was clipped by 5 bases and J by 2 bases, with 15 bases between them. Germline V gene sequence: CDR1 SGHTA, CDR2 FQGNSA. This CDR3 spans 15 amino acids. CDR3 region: CASSAHLASQETQYF. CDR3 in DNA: TGTGCCAGCAGCGCGCACCTAGCGTCGCAAGAGACCCAGTACTTC.

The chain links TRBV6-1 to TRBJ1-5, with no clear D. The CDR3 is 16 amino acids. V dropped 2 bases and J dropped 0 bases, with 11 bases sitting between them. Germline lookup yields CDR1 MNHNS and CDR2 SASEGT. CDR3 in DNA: TGTGCCAGCAGTGAAACTATTCTGGGTAGCAATCAGCCCCAGCATTTT. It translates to CASSETILGSNQPQHF.

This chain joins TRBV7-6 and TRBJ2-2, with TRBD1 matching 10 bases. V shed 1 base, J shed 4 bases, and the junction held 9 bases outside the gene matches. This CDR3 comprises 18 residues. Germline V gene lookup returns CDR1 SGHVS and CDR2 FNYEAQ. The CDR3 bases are TGTGCCAGCAGCTTAGATTGGGGACGGACAGGGGGCACCGGGGAGCTGTTTTTT. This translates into CASSLDWGRTGGTGELFF.

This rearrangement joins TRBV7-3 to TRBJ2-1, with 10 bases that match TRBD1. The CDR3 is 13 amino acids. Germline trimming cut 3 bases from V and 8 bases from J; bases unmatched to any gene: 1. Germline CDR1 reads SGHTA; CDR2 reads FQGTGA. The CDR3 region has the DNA TGTGCCAGCAGCTTTGGGACAGGGGATGAGCAGTTCTTC. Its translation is CASSFGTGDEQFF.

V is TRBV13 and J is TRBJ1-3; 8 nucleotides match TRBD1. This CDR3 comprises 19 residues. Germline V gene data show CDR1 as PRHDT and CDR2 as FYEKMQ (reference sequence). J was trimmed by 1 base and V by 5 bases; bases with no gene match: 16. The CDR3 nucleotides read TGTGCCAGCAGCCCCGGACAGGGTTTGCCCACTAGGTCTGGAAACACCATATATTTT. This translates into CASSPGQGLPTRSGNTIYF.

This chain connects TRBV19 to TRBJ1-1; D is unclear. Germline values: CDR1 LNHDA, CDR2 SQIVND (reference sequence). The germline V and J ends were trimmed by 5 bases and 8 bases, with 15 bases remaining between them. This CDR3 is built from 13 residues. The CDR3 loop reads CASSLPGPREAFF. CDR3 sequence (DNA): TGTGCCAGTAGTTTACCTGGCCCCAGAGAAGCTTTCTTT.

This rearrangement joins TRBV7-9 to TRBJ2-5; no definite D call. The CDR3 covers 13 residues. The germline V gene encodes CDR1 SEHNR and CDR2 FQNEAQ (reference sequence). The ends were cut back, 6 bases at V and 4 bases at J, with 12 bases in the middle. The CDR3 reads CASRTSMVETQYF. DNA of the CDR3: TGTGCCAGCAGAACTTCCATGGTAGAGACCCAGTACTTC.

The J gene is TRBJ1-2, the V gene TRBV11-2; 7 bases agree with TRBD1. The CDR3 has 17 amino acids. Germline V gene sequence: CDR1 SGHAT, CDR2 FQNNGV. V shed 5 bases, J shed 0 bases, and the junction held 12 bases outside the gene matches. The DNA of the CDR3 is TGTGCCAGCAGCCCCGTCGGGACAGAGGAAACTAACTATGGCTACACCTTC. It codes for CASSPVGTEETNYGYTF.

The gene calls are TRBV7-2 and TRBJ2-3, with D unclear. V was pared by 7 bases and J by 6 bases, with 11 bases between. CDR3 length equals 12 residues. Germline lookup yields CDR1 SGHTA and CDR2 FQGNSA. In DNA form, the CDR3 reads TGTGCCAGCAACCCCGCGTTCGATACGCAGTATTTT. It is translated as CASNPAFDTQYF.

The CDR3 DNA sequence: TGTGCCAGCTCAGACAGGGGTGAGGAAAAACTGTTTTTT. This gives the protein CASSDRGEEKLFF. The genes are TRBV18 and TRBJ1-4; 8 bases map to TRBD1. Germline CDR1 reads KGHSH; CDR2 reads LQKENI. V gave up 5 bases and J gave up 8 bases; unmatched junction bases: 4. The CDR3 extends over 13 amino acids.

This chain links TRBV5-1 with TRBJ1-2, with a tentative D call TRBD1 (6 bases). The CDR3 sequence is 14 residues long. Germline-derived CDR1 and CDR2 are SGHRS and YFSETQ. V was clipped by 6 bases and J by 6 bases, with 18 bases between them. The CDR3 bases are TGCGCCAGCACCCCCCTGCAGGGGCTAGATGGCTACACCTTC. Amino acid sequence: CASTPLQGLDGYTF.

In nucleotides, the CDR3 is TGCACCAGCAGCCAAGATCCTTCGGCTAGCGGGGCCAGAGGTGGGGCCAACGTCCTGACTTTC. Amino acids: CTSSQDPSASGARGGANVLTF. The chain combines TRBV1 with TRBJ2-6; TRBD2, the table's D call, lacks a check against the DNA. TRBV1 is a pseudogene segment. The CDR3 totals 21 residues.

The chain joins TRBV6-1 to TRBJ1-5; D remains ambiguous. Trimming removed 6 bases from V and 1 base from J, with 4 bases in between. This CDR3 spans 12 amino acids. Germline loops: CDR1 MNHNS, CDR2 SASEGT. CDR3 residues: CASSPSNQPQHF. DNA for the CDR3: TGTGCCAGCAGCCCAAGCAATCAGCCCCAGCATTTT.

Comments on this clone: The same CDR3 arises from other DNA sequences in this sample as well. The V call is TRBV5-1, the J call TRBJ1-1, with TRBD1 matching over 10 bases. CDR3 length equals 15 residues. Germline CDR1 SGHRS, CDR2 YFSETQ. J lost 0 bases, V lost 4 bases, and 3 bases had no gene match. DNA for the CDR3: TGCGCCAGCAGCCTGGGACAGGGGATGAACACTGAAGCTTTCTTT. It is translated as CASSLGQGMNTEAFF.

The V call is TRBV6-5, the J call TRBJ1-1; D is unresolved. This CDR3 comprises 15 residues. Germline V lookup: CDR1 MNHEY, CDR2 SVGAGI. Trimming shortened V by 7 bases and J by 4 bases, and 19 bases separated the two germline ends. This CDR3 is CASNLRGVVVTEAFF. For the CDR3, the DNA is TGTGCCAGCAATCTAAGAGGTGTTGTGGTCACTGAAGCTTTCTTT.

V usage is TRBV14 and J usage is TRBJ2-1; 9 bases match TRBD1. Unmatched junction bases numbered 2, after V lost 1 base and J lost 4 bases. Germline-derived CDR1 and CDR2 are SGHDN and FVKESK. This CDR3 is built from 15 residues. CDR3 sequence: CASSQAGTGYNEQFF. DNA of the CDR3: TGTGCCAGCAGCCAAGCAGGGACAGGGTACAATGAGCAGTTCTTC.